This T cell receptor beta chain was recorded in a study of regulatory T cells in long-lasting Graves disease. Time point in this sample: newly diagnosed GD, antithyroid drugs for less than 3 months. The TCR library was prepared using RNA isolated from PBMCs. Combining iRepertoire HTBI primers with Arm-PCR of CDR3 regions, the authors built TCR beta libraries. A single record per CDR3 protein comes from TCRdb applying MiXCR to the multiplex PCR reads. The sample lists about 400,000 distinct CDR3 sequences, roughly 15% seen once, with under 9% in the top ten. Trimming cost V 3 bases and J 5 bases; bases outside gene matches: 5. The CDR3 length is 13 residues. Germline V gene data show CDR1 as DFQATT and CDR2 as SNEGSKA (reference sequence). This clonotype appeared many times. In addition, the sample was reused for a study of T cells in Graves' hyperthyroidism and ophthalmopathy. This second study notes: With a median lead of 6.5 months before onset, the model predicted ophthalmopathy.

The chain has TRBV20-1 and TRBJ2-7, with 9 bases lining up with TRBD2. This TCR was sampled from a woman aged 40-49 years with Graves disease. The material sequenced was peripheral blood mononuclear cells (PBMCs), taken at new diagnosis, from a patient treated with antithyroid drugs. The CDR3 loop is CSASLAGAHEQYF. The CDR3 nucleotides are TGCAGTGCTAGCTTAGCGGGAGCCCACGAGCAGTACTTC.